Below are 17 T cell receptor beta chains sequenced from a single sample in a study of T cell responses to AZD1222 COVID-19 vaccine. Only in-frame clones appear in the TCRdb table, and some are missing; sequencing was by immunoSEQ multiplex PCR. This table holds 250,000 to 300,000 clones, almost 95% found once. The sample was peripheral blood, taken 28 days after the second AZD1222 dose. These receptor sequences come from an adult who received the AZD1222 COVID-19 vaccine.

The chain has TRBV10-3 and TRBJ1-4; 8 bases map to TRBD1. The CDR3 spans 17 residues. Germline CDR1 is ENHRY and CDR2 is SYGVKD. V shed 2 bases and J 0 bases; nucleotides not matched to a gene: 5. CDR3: CAISEGQGFATNEKLFF. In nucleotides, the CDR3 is TGTGCCATCAGTGAGGGACAGGGATTTGCAACTAATGAAAAACTGTTTTTT.

CDR3 sequence (DNA): TGTGCCAGCAGTCGAGACAGTGTCTACGAGCAGTACTTC. Encoded protein: CASSRDSVYEQYF. The chain joins TRBV6-5 to TRBJ2-7, with D perhaps TRBD1 (5 bases). The CDR3 totals 13 residues. The germline V and J ends were trimmed by 5 bases and 3 bases, with 11 bases remaining between them. CDR1 MNHEY and CDR2 SVGAGI come from the germline V gene.

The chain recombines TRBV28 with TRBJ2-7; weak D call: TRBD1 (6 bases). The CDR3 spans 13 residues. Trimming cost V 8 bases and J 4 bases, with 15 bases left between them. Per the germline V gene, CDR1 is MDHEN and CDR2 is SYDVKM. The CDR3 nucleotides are TGTGCCAGCTCCGGCGGACAGTCTTACGAGCAGTACTTC. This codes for CASSGGQSYEQYF.

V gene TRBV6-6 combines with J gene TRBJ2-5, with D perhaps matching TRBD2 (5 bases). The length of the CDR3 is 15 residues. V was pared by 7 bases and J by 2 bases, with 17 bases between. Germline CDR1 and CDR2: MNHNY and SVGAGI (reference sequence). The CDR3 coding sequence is TGTGCCAGCACTAGCCCCCGGGCCGCACAAGAGACCCAGTACTTC. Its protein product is CASTSPRAAQETQYF.

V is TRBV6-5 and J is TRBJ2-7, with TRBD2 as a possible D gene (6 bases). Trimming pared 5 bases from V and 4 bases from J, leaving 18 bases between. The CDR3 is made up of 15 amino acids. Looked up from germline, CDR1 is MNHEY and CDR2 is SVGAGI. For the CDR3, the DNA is TGTGCCAGCAGTCCCCGGGGAGCGGGCCCTTACGAGCAGTACTTC. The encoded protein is CASSPRGAGPYEQYF.

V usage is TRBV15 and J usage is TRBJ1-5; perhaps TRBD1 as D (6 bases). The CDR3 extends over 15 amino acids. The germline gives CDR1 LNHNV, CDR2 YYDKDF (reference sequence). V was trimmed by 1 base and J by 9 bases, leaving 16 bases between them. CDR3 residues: CATSRVGGGDRPQHF. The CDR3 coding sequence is TGTGCCACCAGCAGAGTAGGCGGGGGCGATCGGCCCCAGCATTTT.

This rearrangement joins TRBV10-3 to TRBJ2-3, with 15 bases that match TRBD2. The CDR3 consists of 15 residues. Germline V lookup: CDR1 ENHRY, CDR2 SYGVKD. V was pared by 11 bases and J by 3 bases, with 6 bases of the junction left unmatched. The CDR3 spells CAARTSGGATDTQYF. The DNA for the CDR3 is TGTGCCGCACGGACTAGCGGGGGGGCGACAGATACGCAGTATTTT.

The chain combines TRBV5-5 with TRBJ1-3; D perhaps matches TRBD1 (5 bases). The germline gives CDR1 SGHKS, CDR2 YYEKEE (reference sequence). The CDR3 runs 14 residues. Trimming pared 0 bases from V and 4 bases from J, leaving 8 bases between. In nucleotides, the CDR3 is TGTGCCAGCAGCTTGGCGGGGCCCGGAAACACCATATATTTT. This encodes CASSLAGPGNTIYF.

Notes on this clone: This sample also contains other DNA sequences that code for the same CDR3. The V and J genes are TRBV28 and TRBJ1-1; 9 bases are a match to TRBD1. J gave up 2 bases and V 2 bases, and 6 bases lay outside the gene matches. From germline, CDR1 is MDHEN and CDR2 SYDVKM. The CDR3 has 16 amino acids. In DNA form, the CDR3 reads TGTGCCAGCAGTTTACTGCCGGGACAGGGCAACACTGAAGCTTTCTTT. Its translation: CASSLLPGQGNTEAFF.

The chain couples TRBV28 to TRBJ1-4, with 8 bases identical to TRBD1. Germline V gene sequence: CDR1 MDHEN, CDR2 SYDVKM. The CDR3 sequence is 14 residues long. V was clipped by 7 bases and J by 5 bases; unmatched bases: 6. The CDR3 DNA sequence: TGTGCCAGCAACCCGGGACAGGTGAATGAAAAACTGTTTTTT. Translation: CASNPGQVNEKLFF.

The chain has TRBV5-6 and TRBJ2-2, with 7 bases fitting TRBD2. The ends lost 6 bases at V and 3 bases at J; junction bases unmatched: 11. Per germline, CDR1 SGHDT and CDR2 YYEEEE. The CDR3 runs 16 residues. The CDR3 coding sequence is TGTGCCAGCAACCTGGGGGGGTCCATATACACCGGGGAGCTGTTTTTT. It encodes CASNLGGSIYTGELFF.

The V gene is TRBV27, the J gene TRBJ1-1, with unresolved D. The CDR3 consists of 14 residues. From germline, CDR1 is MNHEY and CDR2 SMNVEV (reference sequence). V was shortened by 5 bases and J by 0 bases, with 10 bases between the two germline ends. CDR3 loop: CASSPFSMNTEAFF. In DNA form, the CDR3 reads TGTGCCAGCAGTCCGTTCAGTATGAACACTGAAGCTTTCTTT.

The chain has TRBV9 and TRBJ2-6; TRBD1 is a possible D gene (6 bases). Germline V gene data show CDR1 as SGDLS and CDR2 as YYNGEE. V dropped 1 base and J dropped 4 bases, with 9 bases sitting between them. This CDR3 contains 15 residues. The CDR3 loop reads CASSVQGTGANVLTF. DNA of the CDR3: TGTGCCAGCAGCGTACAGGGGACCGGGGCCAACGTCCTGACTTTC.

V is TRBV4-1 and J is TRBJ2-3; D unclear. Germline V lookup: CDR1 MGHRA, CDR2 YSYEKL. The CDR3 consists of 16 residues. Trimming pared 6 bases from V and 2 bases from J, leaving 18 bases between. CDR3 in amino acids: CASRSAGQDLTDTQYF. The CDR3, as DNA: TGCGCCAGCAGATCAGCCGGTCAGGACCTCACAGATACGCAGTATTTT.

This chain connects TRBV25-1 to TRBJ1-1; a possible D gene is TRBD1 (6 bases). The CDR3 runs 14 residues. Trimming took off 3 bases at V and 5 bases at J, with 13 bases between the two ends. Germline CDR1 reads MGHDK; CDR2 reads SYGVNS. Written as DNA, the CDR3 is TGTGCCAGCAGTGATATCAGGGGAGGAACTGAAGCTTTCTTT. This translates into CASSDIRGGTEAFF.

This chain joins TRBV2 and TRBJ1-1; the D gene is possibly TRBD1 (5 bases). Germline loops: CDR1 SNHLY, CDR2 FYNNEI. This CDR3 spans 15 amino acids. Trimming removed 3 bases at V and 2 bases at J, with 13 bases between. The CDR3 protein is CASSEETGRNTEAFF. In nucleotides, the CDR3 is TGTGCCAGCAGTGAGGAAACAGGCCGCAACACTGAAGCTTTCTTT.

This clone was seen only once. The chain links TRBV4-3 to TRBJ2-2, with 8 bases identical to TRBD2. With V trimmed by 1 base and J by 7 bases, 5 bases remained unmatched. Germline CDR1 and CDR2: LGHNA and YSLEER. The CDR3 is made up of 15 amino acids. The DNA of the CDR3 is TGCGCCAGCAGCCAAGCCGGACTAGCTGGCGGGGAGCTGTTTTTT. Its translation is CASSQAGLAGGELFF.